Sequencing of this T cell receptor (beta chain) was carried out in a study of response to subunit inactivated influenza vaccine. Study results and limitations: New T cells are recruited in small numbers by each seasonal influenza vaccination, according to the authors' suggestion.

The CDR3 sequence is 16 residues long. Germline lookup yields CDR1 SQVTM and CDR2 ANQGSEA. Trimming removed 1 base from V and 4 bases from J, with 17 bases in between. In its sample, this clonotype was seen many times. Its antigen remains unknown. TCRdb independently ran MiXCR on the RT-PCR reads; one entry per CDR3 protein. The sample comprises about 520,000 distinct CDR3 sequences, approximately 7.7% of which are singletons, and approximately 14% rests with the top ten. V usage is TRBV29-1 and J usage is TRBJ2-1, with D unclear. The TCR was taken from a man aged 50 to 69 who received an inactivated influenza vaccine. The sample here was PBMCs from blood, taken roughly 24 months after vaccination. The CDR3 nucleotides are TGCAGCGTTGAAGGCCTAAATAACAGAATTTACAATGAGCAGTTCTTC. This translates into CSVEGLNNRIYNEQFF.